These 26 T cell receptor beta chains came from one sample sequenced in a study of lymphopenia after photon versus proton radiotherapy (dated by TCRdb to between 2018 and 2020). The method behind the library was the immunoSEQ multiplex PCR assay. TCRdb stores this immuneACCESS table with in-frame sequences only. Part of the clones is absent; in the studies checked, under half of the shortfall reflects unresolved V genes, and no reason is known for the rest. For this sample the table gives approximately 20,000 clones, of which around nine tenths were detected only once. Roughly 6.1% of the sample comes from the top ten. Sequenced material: peripheral blood, taken from a patient treated with photon-based radiotherapy. The receptors here all came from a man aged 55 to 70 with pancreatic cancer.

This clone occurred a few times. The V gene is TRBV9, the J gene TRBJ2-7, with a possible D match to TRBD1 (5 bases). Per germline, CDR1 SGDLS and CDR2 YYNGEE. The CDR3 contains 13 residues. The germline V and J ends were trimmed by 4 bases and 1 base, with 9 bases remaining between them. The CDR3 reads CASSIDSSYEQYF. The CDR3 DNA reads TGTGCCAGCAGCATCGACAGTTCCTACGAGCAGTACTTC.

This clone came up once. The J gene is TRBJ2-3, the V gene TRBV4-2; maybe TRBD2 (5 bases). Deletions cut 5 bases from V and 0 bases from J, with 27 bases between. Germline V gene sequence: CDR1 LGHNA, CDR2 YNFKEQ. The CDR3 totals 20 residues. The CDR3 loop reads CASSSSRGPILSVSTDTQYF. Written as DNA, the CDR3 is TGTGCCAGCAGCTCAAGCCGGGGTCCCATCCTCTCGGTAAGCACAGATACGCAGTATTTT.

The chain links TRBV6-5 to TRBJ2-1; D might be TRBD2 (7 bases). Germline V gives CDR1 MNHEY, CDR2 SVGAGI. The V end was cut by 7 bases, the J end by 7 bases, with 17 bases between. This CDR3 has 14 amino acids. The CDR3 DNA sequence: TGTGCCAGCACCGAGAGGGGGGGGGCAAATGAGCAGTTCTTC. Translation gives CASTERGGANEQFF.

A remark on this clone: A junction boundary mismatches the germline segment, possibly from a read error. This sequence joins TRBV7-7 and TRBJ2-7; no definite D call. CDR3 length equals 13 residues. Germline CDR1 reads SSHAT; CDR2 reads FNYEAQ (reference sequence). This chain's CDR3 is CASSLGSNYEQYF. The CDR3, as DNA: TGTGCTAGCAGCTTAGGGTCTAACTACGAGCAGTACTTC. Complete variable domain (other parts from reference TRBV7-7 and TRBJ2-7): GAGVSQSPRYKVTKRGQDVTLRCDPISSHATLYWYQQALGQGPEFLTYFNYEAQPDKSGLPSDRFSAERPEGSISTLTIQRTEQRDSAMYRCASSLGSNYEQYFGPGTRLTVT.

V gene TRBV5-4 combines with J gene TRBJ1-4; D is ambiguous. There are 12 residues in the CDR3. Trimming stripped 1 base from V and 7 bases from J, with 5 bases between. Germline V lookup: CDR1 SGHNT, CDR2 YYREEE (reference sequence). This chain's CDR3 is CASSLKGEKLFF. The DNA of the CDR3 is TGTGCCAGCAGCTTGAAAGGTGAAAAACTGTTTTTT.

The gene calls are TRBV5-4 and TRBJ1-1; 7 nucleotides agree with TRBD1. The CDR3 sequence is 13 residues long. J gave up 6 bases and V 5 bases, and 7 bases lay outside the gene matches. Germline V gene lookup returns CDR1 SGHNT and CDR2 YYREEE (reference sequence). As DNA, the CDR3 is TGTGCCAGCAGTTCGGGACAGACCTCTGAAGCTTTCTTT. Amino acids: CASSSGQTSEAFF.

Here the CDR3 reads CASSQDQATRYEQYF. The DNA for the CDR3 is TGTGCCAGCAGCCAAGATCAAGCGACCCGCTACGAGCAGTACTTC. The chain employs TRBV4-2 and TRBJ2-7, with D hard to call. The CDR3 length is 15 residues. Germline V gene sequence: CDR1 LGHNA, CDR2 YNFKEQ. V lost 0 bases and J 3 bases, leaving 12 bases between the germline ends.

The chain combines TRBV12-5 with TRBJ2-2; tentatively, D is TRBD1 or TRBD2 (5 bases each). Trimming pared 5 bases from V and 7 bases from J, leaving 17 bases between. CDR3 size: 15 residues. From germline, CDR1 is LGHNT and CDR2 FRNRAP. The CDR3 bases are TGTGCTAGTGGTCGAAACACCGGGGCCAGCGGGGAGCTGTTTTTT. It encodes CASGRNTGASGELFF.

The rearrangement uses TRBV14 and TRBJ1-1; D is possibly TRBD1 (6 bases). V lost 4 bases and J lost 0, with 12 bases in between. The CDR3 length is 15 residues. CDR1 and CDR2 from the germline V gene are SGHDN and FVKESK. This chain's CDR3 is CASSRFGQLNTEAFF. DNA of the CDR3: TGTGCCAGCAGCCGCTTCGGACAGTTGAACACTGAAGCTTTCTTT. Filled out from reference TRBV14 and TRBJ1-1, the complete variable domain reads EAGVTQFPSHSVIEKGQTVTLRCDPISGHDNLYWYRRVMGKEIKFLLHFVKESKQDESGMPNNRFLAERTGGTYSTLKVQPAELEDSGVYFCASSRFGQLNTEAFFGQGTRLTVV.

The V gene is TRBV19, the J gene TRBJ1-5; D is perhaps TRBD1 (5 bases). CDR1 LNHDA and CDR2 SQIVND come from the germline V gene (reference sequence). Trimming stripped 3 bases from V and 11 bases from J, with 20 bases between. The CDR3 is 15 amino acids. Written as DNA, the CDR3 is TGTGCCAGTAGTATCCCCGGGGGGTTAGTAAAGACCCAGCATTTT. Translation: CASSIPGGLVKTQHF.

The V call is TRBV15, the J call TRBJ2-5; D may be TRBD1 (5 bases). The V end lost 7 bases, the J end lost 5 bases, and 11 bases lay between the germline ends. Germline V gene sequence: CDR1 LNHNV, CDR2 YYDKDF (reference sequence). The CDR3 contains 12 residues. CDR3 sequence: CATTQGRETQYF. The CDR3 nucleotides read TGTGCCACCACTCAGGGTAGGGAGACCCAGTACTTC.

The sample holds one count of this clone. As DNA, the CDR3 is TGCGCCAGCAGTGATACAGCCTACGAGCAGTACTTC. It encodes CASSDTAYEQYF. V is TRBV10-1 and J is TRBJ2-7; no firm D call. Germline CDR1 and CDR2: WNHNN and SYGVQD (reference sequence). The CDR3 consists of 12 residues. V shed 3 bases and J shed 2 bases, with 5 bases lying between them.

The chain has TRBV7-8 and TRBJ2-3, with D possibly TRBD1 on 6 matching bases. Germline CDR1 reads SGHVS; CDR2 reads FQNEAQ. Between the trimmed V and J ends, which lost 1 base and 3 bases, there was a span of 11 bases. This CDR3 is 15 amino acids long. The CDR3 nucleotides read TGTGCCAGCAGCTTAGGGACAGTCCGTACAGATACGCAGTATTTT. This encodes CASSLGTVRTDTQYF.

This clone appeared a few times. V usage is TRBV30 and J usage is TRBJ1-5; 8 positions agree with TRBD1. Germline-derived CDR1 and CDR2 are GTSNPN and SVGIG (reference sequence). V was clipped by 1 base and J by 6 bases; unmatched bases: 2. The CDR3 has 13 amino acids. The CDR3 DNA follows: TGTGCCTGGAGTGAACAGGGGGTTCAGCCCCAGCATTTT. Its translation: CAWSEQGVQPQHF.

This sequence joins TRBV9 and TRBJ2-7; D is possibly TRBD2 (6 bases). CDR3 size: 15 residues. The germline V gene encodes CDR1 SGDLS and CDR2 YYNGEE. The germline V and J ends were trimmed by 3 bases and 3 bases, with 16 bases remaining between them. CDR3 in DNA: TGTGCCAGCAGCGGGGCCAGGGACTCCTACTACGAGCAGTACTTC. Protein: CASSGARDSYYEQYF.

V is TRBV2 and J is TRBJ1-1; 8 positions agree with TRBD1. In germline, CDR1 is SNHLY, CDR2 FYNNEI. The CDR3 spans 14 residues. Unmatched junction bases numbered 5, after V lost 7 bases and J lost 1 base. The CDR3 sequence is CASIRRGQNTEAFF. CDR3 bases: TGTGCCAGCATTCGCAGGGGGCAGAACACTGAAGCTTTCTTT.

The chain uses TRBV19 and TRBJ2-1, with 7 bases that match TRBD2. Germline V gives CDR1 LNHDA, CDR2 SQIVND (reference sequence). CDR3 length equals 15 residues. J gave up 9 bases and V 7 bases, and 15 bases lay outside the gene matches. Written as DNA, the CDR3 is TGTGCCAGTACAGGTAGGGTCCCCACGGGGGGTGAGCAGTTCTTC. This translates into CASTGRVPTGGEQFF.

The chain uses TRBV7-9 and TRBJ2-5, with D perhaps matching TRBD1 (5 bases). Per the germline V gene, CDR1 is SEHNR and CDR2 is FQNEAQ (reference sequence). Trimming took 3 bases from V and 5 from J, leaving 13 bases between them. This CDR3 comprises 14 residues. The CDR3 coding sequence is TGTGCCAGCAGCTTCGGCCTGGGGCGGGAGACCCAGTACTTC. Amino acid sequence: CASSFGLGRETQYF.

This clone was seen more than once but under ten times. A junction end diverges from the germline sequence, so it may reflect a read error. This rearrangement joins TRBV14 to TRBJ1-1; 8 bases are shared with TRBD1. CDR3 length equals 16 residues. Germline CDR1 and CDR2: SGHDN and FVKESK. CDR3 sequence reads: CASSHPGVDRGLFPNF. In nucleotides, the CDR3 is TGTGCCAGCAGCCATCCCGGGGTCGACAGGGGACTGTTCCCCAACTTT.

V usage is TRBV7-8 and J usage is TRBJ2-6; D possibly corresponds to TRBD1 (5 bases). The V end lost 5 bases, the J end lost 2 bases, and 7 bases lay between the germline ends. This CDR3 has 14 residues. Germline lookup yields CDR1 SGHVS and CDR2 FQNEAQ. The CDR3 is CASSVGAGANVLTF. The CDR3 DNA reads as TGTGCCAGCAGCGTAGGGGCTGGGGCCAACGTCCTGACTTTC.

The chain uses TRBV10-3 and TRBJ2-5; possibly TRBD2 for D (5 bases). Between the trimmed V and J ends, which lost 4 bases and 5 bases, there was a span of 14 bases. Germline assignment: CDR1 ENHRY and CDR2 SYGVKD. This CDR3 contains 14 residues. CDR3 residues: CAISGPGPGETQYF. In nucleotides, the CDR3 is TGTGCCATCAGTGGCCCCGGTCCGGGGGAGACCCAGTACTTC.

The chain recombines TRBV19 with TRBJ2-1; D perhaps matches TRBD2 (5 bases). V was cut by 7 bases and J by 2 bases, with 12 bases left in between. The CDR3 totals 14 residues. Germline assignment: CDR1 LNHDA and CDR2 SQIVND (reference sequence). The CDR3 protein is CASTPSGAYNEQFF. CDR3 bases: TGTGCCAGTACCCCCTCCGGGGCCTACAATGAGCAGTTCTTC.

This rearrangement joins TRBV18 to TRBJ2-7; D may be TRBD1 or TRBD2 (5 bases each). Trimming pared 1 base from V and 6 bases from J, leaving 16 bases between. Germline CDR1 KGHSH, CDR2 LQKENI. The CDR3 covers 15 residues. DNA for the CDR3: TGTGCCAGCTCACCACTCGTCGGGGACCTCTCCGAGCAGTACTTC. Translating gives CASSPLVGDLSEQYF.

The J gene is TRBJ1-6, the V gene TRBV6-1; the D is unclear. CDR3 size: 14 residues. From germline, CDR1 is MNHNS and CDR2 SASEGT. Trimming took off 7 bases at V and 6 bases at J, with 13 bases between the two ends. The chain's CDR3 is CASTAPQSNSPLHF. In DNA, the CDR3 is TGTGCCAGCACTGCCCCCCAATCTAATTCACCCCTCCACTTT.

J is TRBJ2-1 and V is TRBV6-6, with 9 bases lining up with TRBD1. Germline V CDR1 and CDR2: MNHNY, SVGAGI (reference sequence). The junction had 10 bases not matched to a gene; V was cut back by 8 bases and J by 5 bases. The CDR3 covers 15 residues. CDR3 region: CASASRDRDHNEQFF. The CDR3 DNA reads TGTGCCAGCGCCTCCCGGGACAGGGACCACAATGAGCAGTTCTTC.

In this sample, this clone turned up a few times. J is TRBJ1-5 and V is TRBV7-2, with a weak D call TRBD1 (6 bases). Trimming shortened V by 6 bases and J by 5 bases, and 11 bases separated the two germline ends. The germline V gene has CDR1 SGHTA and CDR2 FQGNSA. CDR3 size: 13 residues. The CDR3 spells CASSYSGDQPQHF. The CDR3 bases are TGTGCCAGCAGTTACTCAGGGGATCAGCCCCAGCATTTT. Complete variable domain (other parts from reference TRBV7-2 and TRBJ1-5): GAGVSQSPSNKVTEKGKDVELRCDPISGHTALYWYRQSLGQGLEFLIYFQGNSAPDKSGLPSDRFSAERTGGSVSTLTIQRTQQEDSAVYLCASSYSGDQPQHFGDGTRLSIL.